This T cell receptor (beta chain) was sequenced in a study of T-cell reconstitution after alpha-beta-depleted transplantation in children. Germline CDR1 and CDR2: SGHRS and YFSETQ. This CDR3 is built from 13 residues. V was clipped by 3 bases and J by 8 bases, with 14 bases between them. Unique molecular identifiers were incorporated during preparation of the TCRbeta library. Via MiXCR, TCRdb re-called the PCR reads, giving one row per CDR3 protein. The table includes around 240,000 distinct CDR3 sequences, 9% to 10% detected once. This clonotype was detected ten times or more. The chain recombines TRBV5-1 with TRBJ1-2; D remains ambiguous. Source: PBMCs from the stem cell graft donor, taken from the stem cell graft. This clonotype was sampled from a human donor who donated a stem cell graft to a child with SCID. CDR3 sequence reads: CASSSVGAEGYTF. The CDR3 DNA sequence: TGCGCCAGCAGCTCCGTGGGCGCGGAAGGCTACACCTTC. The entire variable domain, with the rest obtained from reference TRBV5-1 and TRBJ1-2, is as follows: KAGVTQTPRYLIKTRGQQVTLSCSPISGHRSVSWYQQTPGQGLQFLFEYFSETQRNKGNFPGRFSGRQFSNSRSEMNVSTLELGDSALYLCASSSVGAEGYTFGSGTRLTVV.